The rows below give T cell receptor beta chains drawn from one sample of a study of CD8 T cells in ankylosing spondylitis. TCRdb re-derived calls from the 5' RACE reads in MiXCR, one entry per CDR3 protein. This table has about 90,000 distinct CDR3 sequences, around 8.3% appearing once. Sample: blood, either unsorted or a sorted T cell fraction (not recorded which). These TCRs come from a male donor with ankylosing spondylitis. Both conserved end residues are part of each CDR3. D genes are given only for firm matches. Some rows have no size entry. The others give once, few or many, or a class for an expanded clone.

.	TRBJ2-7	TRBD2	TRBV10-2	CASRTSGMGLHEQYF	TGCGCCAGCAGGACTAGCGGGATGGGGTTGCACGAGCAGTACTTC
many	TRBJ2-1	TRBD2	TRBV27	CASSLGTSGGNEQFF	TGTGCCAGCAGTCTCGGGACTAGCGGGGGAAATGAGCAGTTCTTC
.	TRBJ1-4	.	TRBV6-1	CASGGLLDEKLFF	TGTGCCAGCGGGGGGCTTTTGGATGAAAAACTGTTTTTT
many	TRBJ2-1	.	TRBV7-2	CASSLPQWRGREFF	TGTGCCAGCAGCTTACCCCAATGGCGAGGACGGGAGTTCTTC
.	TRBJ2-7	.	TRBV4-2	CASSQTRDTYEQYF	TGTGCCAGCAGCCAGACTAGAGATACCTACGAGCAGTACTTC
.	TRBJ1-2	TRBD1	TRBV7-6	CASSLAQGAGYGYTF	TGTGCCAGCAGCTTAGCGCAGGGGGCGGGCTATGGCTACACCTTC
large	TRBJ1-4	.	TRBV7-9	CASSQLGDEGEKLFF	TGTGCCAGCAGCCAATTGGGGGATGAAGGAGAAAAACTGTTTTTT
many	TRBJ1-5	.	TRBV20-1	CSARVGENQPQHF	TGCAGTGCCCGCGTGGGAGAGAATCAGCCCCAGCATTTT
.	TRBJ2-1	TRBD1	TRBV7-6	CASRPGQGYNEQFF	TGTGCCAGCAGACCGGGACAGGGTTACAATGAGCAGTTCTTC
.	TRBJ2-7	.	TRBV6-1	CASSATDPYEQYF	TGTGCCAGCAGTGCCACCGACCCATACGAGCAGTACTTC
few	TRBJ1-2	.	TRBV2	CASSELYSVGNYGYTF	TGTGCCAGCAGTGAATTGTACAGCGTCGGAAACTATGGCTACACCTTC
.	TRBJ1-1	TRBD1	TRBV13	CASSLVTGGGEAFF	TGTGCCAGCAGCTTGGTCACAGGGGGCGGTGAAGCTTTCTTT
few	TRBJ1-2	TRBD1	TRBV12-3/TRBV12-4	CASSFQGAMDGYTF	TGTGCCAGCAGTTTTCAGGGGGCAATGGATGGCTACACCTTC
few	TRBJ2-1	.	TRBV24-1	CATSALVPSSYNEQFF	TGTGCCACCAGTGCCCTAGTTCCGAGCTCCTACAATGAGCAGTTCTTC
.	TRBJ2-5	.	TRBV7-2	CASSFNGQWETQYF	TGTGCCAGCAGCTTTAACGGACAGTGGGAGACCCAGTACTTC
.	TRBJ1-5	.	TRBV19	CASTGIGVNQPQHF	TGTGCCAGTACTGGGATTGGAGTTAATCAGCCCCAGCATTTT
many	TRBJ2-1	.	TRBV7-9	CASSLPQGLYNEQFF	TGTGCCAGCAGCTTACCGCAGGGGCTGTACAATGAGCAGTTCTTC
many	TRBJ2-2	TRBD2	TRBV7-2	CASSYWTSGRGGELFF	TGTGCCAGCAGCTACTGGACTAGCGGGAGAGGTGGGGAGCTGTTTTTT
many	TRBJ2-2	TRBD2	TRBV7-9	CASSPIAGVTGELFF	TGTGCCAGCAGCCCCATAGCGGGAGTTACCGGGGAGCTGTTTTTT
.	TRBJ1-5	.	TRBV29-1	CSVSGTQSNQPQHF	TGCAGCGTTTCCGGGACACAAAGCAATCAGCCCCAGCATTTT
many	TRBJ2-1	TRBD2	TRBV5-5	CASSLDLAGANEQFF	TGTGCCAGCAGCTTGGACCTAGCGGGAGCTAATGAGCAGTTCTTC
few	TRBJ1-2	TRBD1	TRBV3-1	CASSQDRGYYGYTF	TGTGCCAGCAGCCAGGACAGGGGGTACTATGGCTACACCTTC
few	TRBJ1-1	.	TRBV12-3/TRBV12-4	CASSSYRVPYMNTEAFF	TGTGCCAGCAGTTCCTACAGGGTGCCGTATATGAACACTGAAGCTTTCTTT
few	TRBJ2-2	TRBD2	TRBV27	CASSAGTSGRVWTGELFF	TGTGCCAGCAGTGCTGGGACTAGCGGGAGGGTGTGGACCGGGGAGCTGTTTTTT
few	TRBJ2-3	.	TRBV7-9	CASSLGGTRADTQYF	TGTGCCAGCAGCCTAGGAGGGACCCGCGCCGATACGCAGTATTTT
many	TRBJ2-5	.	TRBV20-1	CSASELEDSQETQYF	TGCAGTGCTAGCGAGCTAGAGGATTCCCAAGAGACCCAGTACTTC
.	TRBJ1-5	.	TRBV12-3/TRBV12-4	CASSLDSLNQPQHF	TGTGCCAGCAGTCTCGACAGCCTCAATCAGCCCCAGCATTTT
.	TRBJ1-2	.	TRBV7-9	CASELGGGYGYTF	TGTGCCAGCGAACTCGGGGGTGGCTATGGCTACACCTTC
many	TRBJ2-1	TRBD2	TRBV29-1	CSVVGGRLNDEQFF	TGCAGCGTTGTCGGCGGGAGACTTAATGATGAGCAGTTCTTC
.	TRBJ2-7	TRBD2	TRBV27	CASSYGGAGIYEQYF	TGTGCCAGCAGTTACGGGGGGGCAGGGATCTACGAGCAGTACTTC
many	TRBJ2-1	.	TRBV15	CATSRGMAYSYNEQFF	TGTGCCACCAGCAGAGGAATGGCTTACTCCTACAATGAGCAGTTCTTC
.	TRBJ2-7	.	TRBV20-1	CSAYAGEVYEQYF	TGCAGTGCCTACGCCGGGGAGGTCTACGAGCAGTACTTC
many	TRBJ2-1	.	TRBV12-3/TRBV12-4	CASSLDPNEQFF	TGTGCCAGCAGTTTAGATCCTAATGAGCAGTTCTTC
few	TRBJ2-2	TRBD2	TRBV19	CASRDGLAGEAGELFF	TGTGCCAGTAGAGACGGACTAGCGGGAGAGGCCGGGGAGCTGTTTTTT
once	TRBJ2-1	TRBD2	TRBV7-8	CASSLFTSGTYNEQFF	TGTGCCAGCAGCTTATTCACTAGCGGGACATACAATGAGCAGTTCTTC
.	TRBJ2-1	.	TRBV18	CASSPFYDGSEQFF	TGTGCCAGCTCACCCTTTTATGATGGCTCGGAGCAGTTCTTC
few	TRBJ2-2	TRBD1	TRBV6-2/TRBV6-3	CASMSRGQVGELFF	TGTGCCAGCATGTCCAGGGGGCAGGTCGGGGAGCTGTTTTTT
few	TRBJ2-2	.	TRBV27	CASSFLGTSSNTGELFF	TGTGCCAGCAGTTTCCTCGGGACCTCCTCGAACACCGGGGAGCTGTTTTTT
.	TRBJ2-2	TRBD2	TRBV12-3/TRBV12-4	CASSSRERSTGELFF	TGTGCCAGCAGTTCGCGGGAGAGGAGCACCGGGGAGCTGTTTTTT
few	TRBJ2-7	TRBD2	TRBV27	CASSLLAGAAYEQYF	TGTGCCAGCAGCCTATTAGCGGGAGCCGCCTACGAGCAGTACTTC
many	TRBJ1-1	.	TRBV20-1	CSAPLNTEAFF	TGCAGTGCCCCGTTGAACACTGAAGCTTTCTTT
many	TRBJ1-5	TRBD1	TRBV9	CASSAQGAGQPQHF	TGTGCCAGCAGCGCCCAGGGGGCTGGTCAGCCCCAGCATTTT
.	TRBJ2-1	.	TRBV5-6	CASSHRLGGGGTYNEQFF	TGTGCCAGCAGCCACCGCCTGGGTGGGGGGGGCACCTACAATGAGCAGTTCTTC
.	TRBJ2-3	TRBD2	TRBV9	CASSVDSGRAQYF	TGTGCCAGCAGCGTAGATAGCGGGAGGGCGCAGTATTTT
many	TRBJ2-1	TRBD2	TRBV5-1	CASSSPNGGSLDEQFF	TGCGCCAGCAGCTCCCCCAATGGCGGGAGTTTAGATGAGCAGTTCTTC
many	TRBJ2-1	.	TRBV12-3/TRBV12-4	CASSSPASSYNEQFF	TGTGCCAGCAGCTCCCCCGCGAGCTCCTACAATGAGCAGTTCTTC
few	TRBJ1-3	TRBD1	TRBV7-6	CASSSHRGSGNTIYF	TGTGCCAGCAGCTCTCACAGGGGCTCTGGAAACACCATATATTTT
many	TRBJ1-2	.	TRBV12-3/TRBV12-4	CASSLGGSRGDGYTF	TGTGCCAGCAGTTTGGGGGGGAGCCGCGGGGATGGCTACACCTTC
.	TRBJ2-7	.	TRBV15	CATSPRRVPLGEQYF	TGTGCCACCAGCCCTAGAAGAGTCCCGTTGGGCGAGCAGTACTTC
many	TRBJ2-7	.	TRBV2	CASSEGQAGYEQYF	TGTGCCAGCAGTGAAGGGCAAGCCGGGTACGAGCAGTACTTC
many	TRBJ2-7	TRBD2	TRBV29-1	CSVEDRLAGYEQYF	TGCAGCGTTGAAGATCGACTAGCGGGCTACGAGCAGTACTTC
.	TRBJ2-7	.	TRBV11-2	CASSLIGNSYEQYF	TGTGCCAGCAGCTTAATTGGAAACTCCTACGAGCAGTACTTC
.	TRBJ1-1	.	TRBV28	CASSLLAGEMNTEAFF	TGTGCCAGCAGTTTACTTGCAGGAGAAATGAACACTGAAGCTTTCTTT
few	TRBJ2-5	TRBD2	TRBV9	CASSEGLAGGEYQETQYF	TGTGCCAGCAGCGAGGGACTAGCGGGAGGGGAGTACCAAGAGACCCAGTACTTC
many	TRBJ2-1	.	TRBV24-1	CATSDLAGRHEQFF	TGTGCCACCAGTGATTTGGCAGGGAGGCATGAGCAGTTCTTC